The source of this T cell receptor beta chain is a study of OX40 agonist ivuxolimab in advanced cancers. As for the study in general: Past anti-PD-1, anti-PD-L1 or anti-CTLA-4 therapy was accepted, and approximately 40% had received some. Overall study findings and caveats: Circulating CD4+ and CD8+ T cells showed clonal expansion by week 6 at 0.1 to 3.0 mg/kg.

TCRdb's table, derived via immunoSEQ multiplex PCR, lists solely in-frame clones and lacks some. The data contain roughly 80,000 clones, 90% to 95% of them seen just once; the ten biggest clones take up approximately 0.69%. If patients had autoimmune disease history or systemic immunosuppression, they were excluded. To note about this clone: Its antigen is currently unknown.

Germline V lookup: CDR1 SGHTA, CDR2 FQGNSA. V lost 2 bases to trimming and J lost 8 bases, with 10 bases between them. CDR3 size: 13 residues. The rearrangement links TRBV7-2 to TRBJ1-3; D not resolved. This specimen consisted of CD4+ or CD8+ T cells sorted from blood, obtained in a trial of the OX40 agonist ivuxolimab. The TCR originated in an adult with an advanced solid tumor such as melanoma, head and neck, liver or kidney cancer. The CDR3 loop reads CASSLQRYDTIYF. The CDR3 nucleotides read TGTGCCAGCAGCTTACAGCGTTATGACACCATATATTTT.